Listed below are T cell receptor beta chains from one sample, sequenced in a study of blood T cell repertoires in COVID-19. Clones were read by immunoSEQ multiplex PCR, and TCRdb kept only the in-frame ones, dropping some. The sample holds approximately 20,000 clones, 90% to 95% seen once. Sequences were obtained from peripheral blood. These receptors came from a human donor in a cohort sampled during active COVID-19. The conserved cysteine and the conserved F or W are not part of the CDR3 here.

cdr3_aa: ASPPERGSHADQPQH
j_call: TRBJ1-5
v_call: TRBV5-6

cdr3_aa: ASSLSSYNSPLH
j_call: TRBJ1-6
v_call: TRBV7-6

cdr3_aa: ASSLGRGSREQY
j_call: TRBJ2-7
v_call: TRBV7-2

cdr3_aa: ASSQEGRGGNIQY
j_call: TRBJ2-4
v_call: TRBV4-2

cdr3_aa: ATRETGYEQY
j_call: TRBJ2-7
v_call: TRBV10-3

cdr3_aa: ASSWWDNLTDTQY
j_call: TRBJ2-3
v_call: TRBV21-1

cdr3_aa: ASSLRGVYGYT
j_call: TRBJ1-2
v_call: TRBV12-3/TRBV12-4

cdr3_aa: SARGGNEQF
j_call: TRBJ2-1
v_call: TRBV20-1

cdr3_aa: ASSQDQGVRETQY
j_call: TRBJ2-5
v_call: TRBV4-3

cdr3_aa: ASSRVGVQSNQPQH
j_call: TRBJ1-5
v_call: TRBV7-8

cdr3_aa: ASRGTGGYGYT
j_call: TRBJ1-2
v_call: TRBV25-1

cdr3_aa: ASSGRTGGSGNTIY
j_call: TRBJ1-3
v_call: TRBV2

cdr3_aa: ASSLSGFGYNEQF
j_call: TRBJ2-1
v_call: TRBV11-2

cdr3_aa: ASSLAGFKNIQY
j_call: TRBJ2-4
v_call: TRBV6-2/TRBV6-3

cdr3_aa: ASSVAGTGAAF
j_call: TRBJ1-1
v_call: TRBV11-3

cdr3_aa: ATSDVKNEQF
j_call: TRBJ2-1
v_call: TRBV24-1

cdr3_aa: ASSPRPGDTEAF
j_call: TRBJ1-1
v_call: TRBV18

cdr3_aa: ASSPGSRGINEKLF
j_call: TRBJ1-4
v_call: TRBV27